The source of this T cell receptor beta chain is a study of T cells in Graves' hyperthyroidism and ophthalmopathy. TCR beta CDR3 sequences were amplified from RNA transcripts. Primed by the HTBI set, a first-round RT-PCR was run on the TCR CDR3. One entry per CDR3 protein results from TCRdb running MiXCR on the multiplex PCR reads. This repertoire shows roughly 650,000 distinct CDR3 sequences, approximately 15% found once; its top ten account for around 3.5%. The receptor was derived from a woman between 35 and 50 years old with Graves' ophthalmopathy. The sequenced material came from blood.

The CDR3 protein is CASRSQGAQGNTIYF. CDR3 in DNA: TGTGCCAGCAGGTCACAGGGGGCGCAAGGAAACACCATATATTTT. V gene TRBV28 combines with J gene TRBJ1-3, with TRBD1 identical over 9 bases. The trim removed 6 bases at V and 4 bases at J, leaving 7 bases unmatched. Germline values: CDR1 MDHEN, CDR2 SYDVKM. The CDR3 runs 15 residues. Complete variable domain (other parts from reference TRBV28 and TRBJ1-3): DVKVTQSSRYLVKRTGEKVFLECVQDMDHENMFWYRQDPGLGLRLIYFSYDVKMKEKGDIPEGYSVSREKKERFSLILESASTNQTSMYLCASRSQGAQGNTIYFGEGSWLTVV.